This T cell receptor (beta chain) was recorded in a study of PD-1 blockade in mismatch repair-deficient tumors. Here immunoSEQ multiplex PCR was the method, and the copy in TCRdb shows in-frame clones only, minus some. The table has 13,000 to 15,000 clones, approximately 82% seen once. Deletions cut 4 bases from V and 5 bases from J, with 17 bases between. The V gene's germline CDR1 is SGHTA and CDR2 FQGNSA. There are 15 residues in the CDR3. This TCR came from an adult with mismatch repair-deficient cancer. Sequenced material: PBMCs, taken less than 15 weeks after starting pembrolizumab. The chain has TRBV7-2 and TRBJ2-5; D is unclear. Here the CDR3 reads CASSSLAVPEETQYF. The CDR3 bases are TGTGCCAGCAGCTCTTTAGCAGTACCAGAGGAGACCCAGTACTTC. Combining the CDR3 with reference TRBV7-2 and TRBJ2-5 gives the whole variable domain GAGVSQSPSNKVTEKGKDVELRCDPISGHTALYWYRQSLGQGLEFLIYFQGNSAPDKSGLPSDRFSAERTGGSVSTLTIQRTQQEDSAVYLCASSSLAVPEETQYFGPGTRLLVL.